Following are 28 T cell receptor beta chains from one sample sequenced in a study of T cell responses to AZD1222 COVID-19 vaccine. TCRdb keeps only in-frame clones here, not all; method: immunoSEQ multiplex PCR. The sample contains under 70,000 clones, 80% to 90% of which appear only once. Here the sequenced sample was peripheral blood, taken on day 0 of AZD1222 vaccination. Receptor source: an adult in good health.

V usage is TRBV7-2 and J usage is TRBJ1-5; D may be TRBD1 (6 bases). The CDR3 extends over 16 amino acids. V was shortened by 4 bases and J by 3 bases, with 16 bases between the two germline ends. Germline CDR1 is SGHTA and CDR2 is FQGNSA. CDR3 nucleotides: TGTGCCAGCAGCTCCTATTCAGGGGTCCTCAATCAGCCCCAGCATTTT. Translation: CASSSYSGVLNQPQHF.

The chain uses TRBV7-9 and TRBJ2-7; D may be TRBD1 (5 bases). Trimming removed 1 base at V and 5 bases at J, with 12 bases between. Germline CDR1 is SEHNR and CDR2 is FQNEAQ (reference sequence). The CDR3 consists of 14 residues. DNA of the CDR3: TGTGCCAGCAGCTTAGTAGGGGCGGTTCACGAGCAGTACTTC. Translating it yields CASSLVGAVHEQYF.

This chain's CDR3 is CASSQGHLSKAFF. In nucleotides, the CDR3 is TGTGCCAGCAGCCAAGGTCACCTTTCCAAGGCTTTCTTT. The rearrangement uses TRBV14 and TRBJ1-1; no reliable D call. This CDR3 spans 13 amino acids. Germline V CDR1 and CDR2: SGHDN, FVKESK. V was clipped by 1 base and J by 11 bases, with 14 bases between them. The variable domain in full, with the rest retrieved from reference TRBV14 and TRBJ1-1, is EAGVTQFPSHSVIEKGQTVTLRCDPISGHDNLYWYRRVMGKEIKFLLHFVKESKQDESGMPNNRFLAERTGGTYSTLKVQPAELEDSGVYFCASSQGHLSKAFFGQGTRLTVV.

J is TRBJ2-2 and V is TRBV3-1 (or the pseudogene TRBV3-2), with D possibly TRBD2 on 6 matching bases. The germline V and J ends were trimmed by 4 bases and 7 bases, with 13 bases remaining between them. The CDR3 has 14 amino acids. The germline CDR1 and CDR2 sequences are LGHDT and YNNKEL (reference sequence). CDR3 DNA sequence: TGTGCCAGCAGCCTTCTCGGGGGAATCGGGGAGCTGTTTTTT. Its protein product is CASSLLGGIGELFF.

The chain links TRBV11-2 to TRBJ2-1, with D perhaps TRBD1 (5 bases). Trimming removed 1 base at V and 0 bases at J, with 7 bases between. This CDR3 comprises 15 residues. Germline lookup yields CDR1 SGHAT and CDR2 FQNNGV. CDR3 nucleotides: TGTGCCAGCAGCTTAGGACAGAGCTCCTACAATGAGCAGTTCTTC. It yields the protein CASSLGQSSYNEQFF.

The rearrangement uses TRBV11-1 and TRBJ1-4; D remains unclear. V shed 5 bases and J shed 0 bases, with 7 bases lying between them. The CDR3 is 14 residues long. Germline V gene data show CDR1 as SGHAT and CDR2 as FQDESV (reference sequence). CDR3 sequence: CASSQLATNEKLFF. In nucleotides, the CDR3 is TGTGCCAGCAGCCAACTTGCAACTAATGAAAAACTGTTTTTT.

The V gene is TRBV28, the J gene TRBJ2-5; possibly TRBD2 for D (6 bases). The CDR3 extends over 12 amino acids. Germline assignment: CDR1 MDHEN and CDR2 SYDVKM. V was pared by 4 bases and J by 4 bases, with 7 bases between. Here the CDR3 reads CASSSGGETQYF. The DNA of the CDR3 is TGTGCCAGCAGTTCCGGGGGAGAGACCCAGTACTTC.

V gene TRBV6-5 combines with J gene TRBJ1-4, with D possibly being TRBD1 (6 bases). Germline V CDR1 and CDR2: MNHEY, SVGAGI. There are 13 residues in the CDR3. The ends were cut back, 7 bases at V and 2 bases at J, with 8 bases in the middle. CDR3 amino acids: CASTDSTNEKLFF. CDR3 nucleotides: TGTGCCAGCACGGACAGCACTAATGAAAAACTGTTTTTT.

J is TRBJ1-1 and V is TRBV13; D is unresolved. This CDR3 region has 13 residues. V was pared by 4 bases and J by 1 base, with 7 bases between. Germline V gene data show CDR1 as PRHDT and CDR2 as FYEKMQ (reference sequence). For the CDR3, the DNA is TGTGCCAGCAGCTCCCCGGGGAACACTGAAGCTTTCTTT. The encoded protein is CASSSPGNTEAFF.

The V and J genes are TRBV28 and TRBJ1-1; D is unclear. The CDR3 is 13 residues long. Between the trimmed V and J ends, which lost 4 bases and 5 bases, there was a span of 11 bases. Germline loops: CDR1 MDHEN, CDR2 SYDVKM. CDR3 residues: CASSSGMLTEAFF. DNA of the CDR3: TGTGCCAGCAGTTCGGGGATGTTGACTGAAGCTTTCTTT.

As DNA, the CDR3 is TGTGCCACCAAGGACAGGGGCGGTTCACCCCTCCACTTT. Translation gives CATKDRGGSPLHF. The chain carries TRBV28 and TRBJ1-6, with TRBD1 matching 9 bases. The germline CDR1 and CDR2 sequences are MDHEN and SYDVKM. Trimming took 10 bases from V and 9 from J; bases not matched to a gene: 7. The CDR3 length is 13 residues.

The CDR3 coding sequence is TGTGCCAGCAGTTACTCGGGGGGACGGGGCTATGGCTACACCTTC. Protein sequence: CASSYSGGRGYGYTF. This chain joins TRBV6-6 and TRBJ1-2, with D perhaps TRBD1 (5 bases). The germline CDR1 and CDR2 sequences are MNHNY and SVGAGI (reference sequence). The CDR3 is 15 residues long. The V end lost 0 bases, the J end lost 4 bases, and 12 bases lay between the germline ends.

The V gene is TRBV5-6, the J gene TRBJ1-2, with D tentatively TRBD1 (5 bases). The germline V and J ends were trimmed by 5 bases and 4 bases, with 18 bases remaining between them. The germline V gene has CDR1 SGHDT and CDR2 YYEEEE. The CDR3 is made up of 15 amino acids. The CDR3 DNA sequence: TGTGCCAGCAGGATGGGAGGGGCCGGCTCCTATGGCTACACCTTC. Its translation is CASRMGGAGSYGYTF. The whole variable domain, remainder taken from reference TRBV5-6 and TRBJ1-2, is DAGVTQSPTHLIKTRGQQVTLRCSPKSGHDTVSWYQQALGQGPQFIFQYYEEEERQRGNFPDRFSGHQFPNYSSELNVNALLLGDSALYLCASRMGGAGSYGYTFGSGTRLTVV.

This rearrangement joins TRBV6-5 to TRBJ2-7, with 9 nucleotides matching TRBD1. Germline V CDR1 and CDR2: MNHEY, SVGAGI. The J segment lost 0 bases and the V segment lost 7 bases, leaving 7 bases of the junction unmatched. The CDR3 covers 15 residues. In nucleotides, the CDR3 is TGTGCCAGCACCACCGGGACAGGGAGCTCCTACGAGCAGTACTTC. This sequence encodes CASTTGTGSSYEQYF.

This rearrangement joins TRBV24-1 to TRBJ1-6, with 8 bases matching TRBD1. V trimming: 7 bases; J trimming: 7 bases; junction bases outside the gene matches: 5. The CDR3 loop spans 14 amino acids. CDR1 is KGHDR, CDR2 SFDVKD, per germline. CDR3 nucleotides: TGTGCCACCAGGGGGGACAGGTCAAATTCACCCCTCCACTTT. The encoded protein is CATRGDRSNSPLHF.

V usage is TRBV4-2 and J usage is TRBJ1-5; D call uncertain. The V end lost 3 bases, the J end lost 3 bases, and 6 bases lay between the germline ends. This CDR3 has 13 residues. Germline CDR1 reads LGHNA; CDR2 reads YNFKEQ. In DNA form, the CDR3 reads TGTGCCAGCAGCCATGGGGACAATCAGCCCCAGCATTTT. Translating it yields CASSHGDNQPQHF.

The chain joins TRBV3-1 (or the pseudogene TRBV3-2) to TRBJ1-1; a weak D match, TRBD1 (5 bases). Trimming stripped 6 bases from V and 5 bases from J, with 19 bases between. Germline-derived CDR1 and CDR2 are LGHDT and YNNKEL (reference sequence). This CDR3 region has 15 residues. CDR3 DNA: TGTGCCAGCAGTCCCCCGGGACTTCGTAGGACTGAAGCTTTCTTT. This codes for CASSPPGLRRTEAFF.

The V and J genes are TRBV4-1 and TRBJ1-5, with D uncertain. This CDR3 has 13 amino acids. Germline V gene sequence: CDR1 MGHRA, CDR2 YSYEKL. The germline V and J ends were trimmed by 0 bases and 6 bases, with 6 bases remaining between them. This chain's CDR3 is CASSQDPGQPQHF. As DNA, the CDR3 is TGCGCCAGCAGCCAAGATCCAGGTCAGCCCCAGCATTTT.

Turning to this clone: In the same sample, other DNA sequences code for this CDR3. The chain links TRBV7-2 to TRBJ1-1; 7 nucleotides align to TRBD1. Germline trimming cut 5 bases from V and 2 bases from J; bases unmatched to any gene: 2. Germline assignment: CDR1 SGHTA and CDR2 FQGNSA. This CDR3 comprises 13 residues. CDR3 nucleotide sequence: TGTGCCAGCAGCCGGGACAGAAACACTGAAGCTTTCTTT. It codes for CASSRDRNTEAFF.

J is TRBJ1-4 and V is TRBV29-1; D is unresolved. The germline CDR1 and CDR2 sequences are SQVTM and ANQGSEA. Trimming cost V 4 bases and J 8 bases, with 11 bases left between them. This CDR3 is built from 12 residues. In DNA form, the CDR3 reads TGCAGCGTTGTGATTCTGGGGGAAAAACTGTTTTTT. Its translation is CSVVILGEKLFF.

The CDR3 DNA reads TGCGCCAGCAGCGCCGGAGATTGGGGGCAGTATTTT. Protein product: CASSAGDWGQYF. The gene calls are TRBV5-1 and TRBJ2-3; D unresolved. The CDR3 runs to 12 residues. The V gene's germline CDR1 is SGHRS and CDR2 YFSETQ. V lost 4 bases, J lost 11 bases, and 14 bases lay in between.

This chain links TRBV18 with TRBJ1-1, with a tentative D call TRBD1 (5 bases). Trimming shortened V by 3 bases and J by 6 bases, and 17 bases separated the two germline ends. Germline lookup yields CDR1 KGHSH and CDR2 LQKENI. This CDR3 is built from 15 residues. This chain's CDR3 is CASSPGVSISAEAFF. CDR3 sequence (DNA): TGTGCCAGCTCACCGGGGGTTTCGATCTCGGCTGAAGCTTTCTTT.

This clone was counted a single time. V gene TRBV9 combines with J gene TRBJ1-2; 8 nucleotides align to TRBD1. Germline assignment: CDR1 SGDLS and CDR2 YYNGEE. V shed 3 bases and J 6 bases; nucleotides not matched to a gene: 10. This CDR3 region has 15 residues. CDR3 sequence reads: CASSGSQGENHGYTF. Written as DNA, the CDR3 is TGTGCCAGCAGCGGATCACAGGGGGAGAATCATGGCTACACCTTC.

The chain carries TRBV28 and TRBJ1-1, with D possibly being TRBD1 (5 bases). The CDR3 runs to 13 residues. CDR1 is MDHEN, CDR2 SYDVKM, per germline. With 5 bases removed from V and 6 bases from J, the gap between germline ends came to 13 bases. Here the CDR3 DNA reads TGTGCCAGCAGTAGAGGGGAGGAGGCTGAAGCTTTCTTT. Protein: CASSRGEEAEAFF. The whole variable domain, remainder taken from reference TRBV28 and TRBJ1-1, is DVKVTQSSRYLVKRTGEKVFLECVQDMDHENMFWYRQDPGLGLRLIYFSYDVKMKEKGDIPEGYSVSREKKERFSLILESASTNQTSMYLCASSRGEEAEAFFGQGTRLTVV.

Only a few counts were recorded for this clone. The chain links TRBV5-5 to TRBJ1-2; D is ambiguous. The CDR3 is 13 amino acids. Trimming took off 0 bases at V and 7 bases at J, with 10 bases between the two ends. The V gene's germline CDR1 is SGHKS and CDR2 YYEKEE (reference sequence). Here the CDR3 DNA reads TGTGCCAGCAGCTTGGGTTCGGAACCTGGCTACACCTTC. Its protein is CASSLGSEPGYTF.

Details on this clone: The sample holds other DNA sequences that translate to the same CDR3. The chain carries TRBV6-2 or TRBV6-3 and TRBJ2-1, with 9 bases fitting TRBD2. J was trimmed by 3 bases and V by 0 bases; bases with no gene match: 6. This CDR3 has 17 amino acids. Germline-derived CDR1 and CDR2 are MNHEY and SVGEGT. DNA of the CDR3: TGTGCCAGCAGTTACTCGCCAGCGGGAGGAATCTACAATGAGCAGTTCTTC. Translation gives CASSYSPAGGIYNEQFF.

The count of this clone is one. The V call is TRBV28, the J call TRBJ2-7; D ambiguous. Germline CDR1 is MDHEN and CDR2 is SYDVKM. The CDR3 consists of 13 residues. V was cut by 5 bases and J by 7 bases, with 15 bases left in between. The CDR3 bases are TGTGCCAGCAGTCCGGGTGCTAGACGGGAGCAGTACTTC. The encoded protein is CASSPGARREQYF. Filled out from reference TRBV28 and TRBJ2-7, the complete variable domain reads DVKVTQSSRYLVKRTGEKVFLECVQDMDHENMFWYRQDPGLGLRLIYFSYDVKMKEKGDIPEGYSVSREKKERFSLILESASTNQTSMYLCASSPGARREQYFGPGTRLTVT.

As for this clone: Within the sample, other DNA sequences also encode this same CDR3. The chain recombines TRBV7-9 with TRBJ1-4, with D possibly TRBD1 on 5 matching bases. CDR3 length: 12 amino acids. Trimming pared 5 bases from V and 4 bases from J, leaving 5 bases between. Looked up from germline, CDR1 is SEHNR and CDR2 is FQNEAQ (reference sequence). CDR3 residues: CASSRGNEKLFF. Here the CDR3 DNA reads TGTGCCAGCAGCAGGGGTAATGAAAAACTGTTTTTT.